These 5 T cell receptor beta chains were sequenced from one sample in a study of radiation and T cells in renal cell carcinoma. Clones were sequenced by immunoSEQ multiplex PCR, and TCRdb holds only the in-frame ones, with some missing. The sample carries tens of thousands of clones, approximately 80% recorded once. Time point indicated: baseline pretreatment blood. This sample's treatment: 15 Gy SBRT to primary tumor, nephrectomy 4 weeks later. The sequenced sample was blood, obtained from a patient whose treatment included radiotherapy and nephrectomy. The receptors originated from a man in his 60s with renal cell carcinoma.

This clone has just a few counts. The V and J genes are TRBV19 and TRBJ2-6; D gene ambiguous. The V gene lost 3 bases and the J gene lost 0 bases, with 3 bases spanning the gap. The CDR3 sequence is 14 residues long. Germline V lookup: CDR1 LNHDA, CDR2 SQIVND (reference sequence). CDR3 residues: CASSIYSGANVLTF. CDR3 sequence (DNA): TGTGCCAGTAGTATTTACTCTGGGGCCAACGTCCTGACTTTC.

The gene calls are TRBV5-6 and TRBJ2-7; D unresolved. CDR1 SGHDT and CDR2 YYEEEE come from the germline V gene. This CDR3 is built from 13 residues. V was clipped by 2 bases and J by 2 bases, with 8 bases between them. CDR3 in amino acids: CASSFGPTYEQYF. CDR3 nucleotides: TGTGCCAGCAGCTTCGGGCCTACCTACGAGCAGTACTTC. Full variable domain (rest looked up from reference TRBV5-6 and TRBJ2-7): DAGVTQSPTHLIKTRGQQVTLRCSPKSGHDTVSWYQQALGQGPQFIFQYYEEEERQRGNFPDRFSGHQFPNYSSELNVNALLLGDSALYLCASSFGPTYEQYFGPGTRLTVT.

This rearrangement joins TRBV30 to TRBJ1-2; a possible D gene is TRBD1 (6 bases). Germline CDR1 reads GTSNPN; CDR2 reads SVGIG (reference sequence). The V end was cut by 4 bases, the J end by 6 bases, with 15 bases between. This CDR3 comprises 13 residues. In DNA form, the CDR3 reads TGTGCCTGGACCGGCTTGGACAGTGATGGCTACACCTTC. As protein: CAWTGLDSDGYTF.

This clone was counted only a few times. J is TRBJ2-7 and V is TRBV6-1; D uncertain. Germline V gives CDR1 MNHNS, CDR2 SASEGT. CDR3 size: 14 residues. V was shortened by 2 bases and J by 3 bases, with 11 bases between the two germline ends. CDR3 in amino acids: CASSETTRFYEQYF. The DNA of the CDR3 is TGTGCCAGCAGTGAAACCACCCGGTTCTACGAGCAGTACTTC.

The rearrangement links TRBV5-5 to TRBJ1-1; no clear D. Germline loops: CDR1 SGHKS, CDR2 YYEKEE (reference sequence). The CDR3 is made up of 13 amino acids. V lost 3 bases, J lost 3 bases, and 9 bases lay in between. The CDR3 protein is CASSSGHYTEAFF. The CDR3 bases are TGTGCCAGCAGCTCCGGCCACTACACTGAAGCTTTCTTT.